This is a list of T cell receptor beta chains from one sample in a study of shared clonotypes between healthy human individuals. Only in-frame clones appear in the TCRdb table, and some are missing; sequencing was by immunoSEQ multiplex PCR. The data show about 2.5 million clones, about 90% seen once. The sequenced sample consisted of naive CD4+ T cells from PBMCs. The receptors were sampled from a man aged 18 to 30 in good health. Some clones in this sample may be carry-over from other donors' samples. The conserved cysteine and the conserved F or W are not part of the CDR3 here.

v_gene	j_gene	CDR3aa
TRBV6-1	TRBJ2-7	ASSVHDYEQY
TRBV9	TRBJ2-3	ASSPGQGHSTDTQY
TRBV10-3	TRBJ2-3	AISQGDRGTDTQY
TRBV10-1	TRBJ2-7	ASSQGTTYEQY
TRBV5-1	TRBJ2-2	ASSINTGELF
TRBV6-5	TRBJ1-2	ASSYGQGANYGYT
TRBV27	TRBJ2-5	ASSSVAGGETQY
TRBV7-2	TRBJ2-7	ASSPRVSGDTYEQY
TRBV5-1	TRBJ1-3	ASSLVPGRSSGNTIY
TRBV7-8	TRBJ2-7	ASSRRQGAPYEQY
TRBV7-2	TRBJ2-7	ASSLEGLAGGEF
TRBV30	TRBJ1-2	AWSADRGGGYT
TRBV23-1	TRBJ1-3	ASSPGGVSSGNTIY
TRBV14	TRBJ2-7	ASSIDRGVSYEQY
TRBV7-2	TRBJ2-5	ASSSSGSRETQY
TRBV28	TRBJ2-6	ASSLGVGGANVLT
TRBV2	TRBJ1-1	ASSEIGEAF
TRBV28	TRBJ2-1	ASRKEYEQF
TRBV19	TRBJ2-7	ASTPGGGPSYEQY
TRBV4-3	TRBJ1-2	ASTQNDGSNYGYT
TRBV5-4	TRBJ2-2	ASSLNVNTGELF
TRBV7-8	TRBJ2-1	ASSYPGGTPSSNEQF
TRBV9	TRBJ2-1	ASSLPSGGYNEQF
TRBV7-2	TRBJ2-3	ASSLDRATDTQY
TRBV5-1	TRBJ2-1	ASSLGVTGGNEQF
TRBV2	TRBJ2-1	ASSEWATLYNEQF
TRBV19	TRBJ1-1	ASSSVAGANTEAF